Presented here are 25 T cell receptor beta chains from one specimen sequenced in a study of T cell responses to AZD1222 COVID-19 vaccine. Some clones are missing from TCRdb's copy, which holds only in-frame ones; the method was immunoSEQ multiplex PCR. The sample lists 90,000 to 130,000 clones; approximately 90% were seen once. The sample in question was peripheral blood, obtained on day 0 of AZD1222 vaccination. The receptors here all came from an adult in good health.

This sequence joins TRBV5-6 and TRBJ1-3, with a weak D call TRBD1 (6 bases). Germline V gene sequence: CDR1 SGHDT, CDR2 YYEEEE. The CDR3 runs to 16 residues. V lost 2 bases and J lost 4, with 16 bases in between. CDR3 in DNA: TGTGCCAGCAGCTTTACAGGGAACGCGTTGGGAAACACCATATATTTT. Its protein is CASSFTGNALGNTIYF.

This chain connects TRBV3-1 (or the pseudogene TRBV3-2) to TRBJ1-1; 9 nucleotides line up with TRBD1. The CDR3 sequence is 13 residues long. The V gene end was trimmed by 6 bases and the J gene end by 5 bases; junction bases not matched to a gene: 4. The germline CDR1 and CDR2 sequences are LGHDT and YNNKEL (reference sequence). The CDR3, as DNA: TGTGCCAGCAGGAGACAGGGGGGAACTGAAGCTTTCTTT. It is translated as CASRRQGGTEAFF.

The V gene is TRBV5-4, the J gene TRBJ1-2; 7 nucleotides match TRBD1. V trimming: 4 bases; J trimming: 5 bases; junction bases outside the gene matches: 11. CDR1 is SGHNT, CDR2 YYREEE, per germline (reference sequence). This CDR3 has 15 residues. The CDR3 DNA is TGTGCCAGCAGCCCTCTAGGGGGCTCCCATTATGGCTACACCTTC. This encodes CASSPLGGSHYGYTF.

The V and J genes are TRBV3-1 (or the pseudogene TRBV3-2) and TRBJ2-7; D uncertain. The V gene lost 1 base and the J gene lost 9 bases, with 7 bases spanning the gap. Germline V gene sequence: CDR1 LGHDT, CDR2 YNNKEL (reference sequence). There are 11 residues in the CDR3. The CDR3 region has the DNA TGTGCCAGCAGCCAAGCAGGCCCGCAGTACTTC. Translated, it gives CASSQAGPQYF.

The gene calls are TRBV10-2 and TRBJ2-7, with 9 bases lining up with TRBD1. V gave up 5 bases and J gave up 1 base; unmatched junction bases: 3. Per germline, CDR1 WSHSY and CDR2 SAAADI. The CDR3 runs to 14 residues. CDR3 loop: CASSPGTGSYEQYF. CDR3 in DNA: TGCGCCAGCAGTCCCGGGACAGGGTCCTACGAGCAGTACTTC.

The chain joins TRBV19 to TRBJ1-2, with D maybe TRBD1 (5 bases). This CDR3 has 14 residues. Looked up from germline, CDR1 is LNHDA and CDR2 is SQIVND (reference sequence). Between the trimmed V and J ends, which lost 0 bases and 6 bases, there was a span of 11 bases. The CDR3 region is CASSIDRGRDGYTF. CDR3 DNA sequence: TGTGCCAGTAGTATAGATCGGGGCCGGGATGGCTACACCTTC.

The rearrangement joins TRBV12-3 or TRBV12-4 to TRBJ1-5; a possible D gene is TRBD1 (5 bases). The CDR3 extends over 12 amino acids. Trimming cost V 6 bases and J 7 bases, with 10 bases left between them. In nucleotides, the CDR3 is TGTGCCAGCAGCCTGGGGCAGCAGCCCCAGCATTTT. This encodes CASSLGQQPQHF.

The CDR3: CAISGRGDTEAFF. In DNA, the CDR3 is TGTGCCATCAGTGGGAGAGGGGACACTGAAGCTTTCTTT. This chain joins TRBV10-3 and TRBJ1-1; D is possibly TRBD1 (5 bases). The CDR3 is 13 amino acids. Germline loops: CDR1 ENHRY, CDR2 SYGVKD. Trimming removed 4 bases at V and 3 bases at J, with 9 bases between.

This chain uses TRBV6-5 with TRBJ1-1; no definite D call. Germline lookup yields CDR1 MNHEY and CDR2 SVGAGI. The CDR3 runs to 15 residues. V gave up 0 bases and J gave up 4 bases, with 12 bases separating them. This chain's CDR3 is CASSYSKFSGTEAFF. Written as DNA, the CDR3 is TGTGCCAGCAGTTACTCGAAATTTAGTGGCACTGAAGCTTTCTTT.

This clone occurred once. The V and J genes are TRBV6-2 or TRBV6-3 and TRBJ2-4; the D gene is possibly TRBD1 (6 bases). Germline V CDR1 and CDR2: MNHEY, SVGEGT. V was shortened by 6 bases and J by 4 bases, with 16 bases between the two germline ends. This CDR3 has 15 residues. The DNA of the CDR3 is TGTGCCAGCAGCCGACAGGCTCAACCTAAAAACATTCAGTACTTC. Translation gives CASSRQAQPKNIQYF.

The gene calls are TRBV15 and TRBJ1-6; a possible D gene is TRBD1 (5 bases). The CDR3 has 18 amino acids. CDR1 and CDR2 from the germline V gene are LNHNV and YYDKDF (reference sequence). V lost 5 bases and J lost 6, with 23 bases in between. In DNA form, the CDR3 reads TGTGCCACCAGCTCTGGGGGAGGCAGGGTGGCGAGTAATTCACCCCTCCACTTT. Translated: CATSSGGGRVASNSPLHF.

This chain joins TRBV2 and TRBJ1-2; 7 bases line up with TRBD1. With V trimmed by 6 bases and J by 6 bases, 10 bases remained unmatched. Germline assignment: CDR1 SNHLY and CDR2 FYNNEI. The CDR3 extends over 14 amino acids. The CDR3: CASRVEQGLDGYTF. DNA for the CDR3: TGTGCCAGCAGGGTAGAACAGGGGCTCGATGGCTACACCTTC. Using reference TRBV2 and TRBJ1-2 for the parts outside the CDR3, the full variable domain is EPEVTQTPSHQVTQMGQEVILRCVPISNHLYFYWYRQILGQKVEFLVSFYNNEISEKSEIFDDQFSVERPDGSNFTLKIRSTKLEDSAMYFCASRVEQGLDGYTFGSGTRLTVV.

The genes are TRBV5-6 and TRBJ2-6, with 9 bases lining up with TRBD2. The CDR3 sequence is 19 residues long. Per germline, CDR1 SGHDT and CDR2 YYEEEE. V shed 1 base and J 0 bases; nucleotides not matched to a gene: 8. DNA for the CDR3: TGTGCCAGCAGCTTGCGGGTCAGCGGGAGGTTCTCTGGGGCCAACGTCCTGACTTTC. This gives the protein CASSLRVSGRFSGANVLTF.

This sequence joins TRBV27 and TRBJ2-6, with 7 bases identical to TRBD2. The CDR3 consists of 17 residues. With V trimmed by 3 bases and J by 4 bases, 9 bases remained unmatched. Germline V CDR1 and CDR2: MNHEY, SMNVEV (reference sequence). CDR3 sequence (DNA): TGTGCCAGCAGTTTTGGTCTAGCGGTGGGAGGGGCCAACGTCCTGACTTTC. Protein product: CASSFGLAVGGANVLTF.

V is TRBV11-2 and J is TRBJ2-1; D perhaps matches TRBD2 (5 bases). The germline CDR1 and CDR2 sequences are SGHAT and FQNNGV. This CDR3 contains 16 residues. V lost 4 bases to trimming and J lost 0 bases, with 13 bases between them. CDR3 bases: TGTGCCAGCAGCTCCCGTAGCGATTACTCCTACAATGAGCAGTTCTTC. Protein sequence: CASSSRSDYSYNEQFF.

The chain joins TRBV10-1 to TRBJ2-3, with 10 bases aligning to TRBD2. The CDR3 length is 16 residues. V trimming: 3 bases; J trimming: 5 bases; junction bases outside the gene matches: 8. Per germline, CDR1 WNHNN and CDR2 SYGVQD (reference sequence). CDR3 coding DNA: TGCGCCAGCAGTGACCCTAGCGGGGGAGGCCTAGATACGCAGTATTTT. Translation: CASSDPSGGGLDTQYF.

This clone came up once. CDR3 sequence: CASTSWDLRGTEAFF. The CDR3 DNA is TGTGCCAGCACCAGTTGGGATCTCCGGGGCACTGAAGCTTTCTTT. The chain combines TRBV6-5 with TRBJ1-1; the D is unclear. The CDR3 has 15 amino acids. Trimming removed 7 bases from V and 4 bases from J, with 19 bases in between. Germline loops: CDR1 MNHEY, CDR2 SVGAGI.

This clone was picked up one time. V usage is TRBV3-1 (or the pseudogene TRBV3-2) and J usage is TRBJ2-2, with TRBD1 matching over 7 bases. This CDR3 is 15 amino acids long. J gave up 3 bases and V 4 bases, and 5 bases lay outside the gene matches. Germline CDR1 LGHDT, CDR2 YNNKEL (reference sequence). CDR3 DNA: TGTGCCAGCAGCCTACCGGGACAGTACACCGGGGAGCTGTTTTTT. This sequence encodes CASSLPGQYTGELFF.

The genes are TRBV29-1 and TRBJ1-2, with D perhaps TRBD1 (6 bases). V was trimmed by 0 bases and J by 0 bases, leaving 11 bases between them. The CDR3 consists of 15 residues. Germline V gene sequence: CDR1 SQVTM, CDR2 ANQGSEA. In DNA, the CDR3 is TGCAGCGTTGAAGATGCGGACAGCACTAACTATGGCTACACCTTC. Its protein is CSVEDADSTNYGYTF. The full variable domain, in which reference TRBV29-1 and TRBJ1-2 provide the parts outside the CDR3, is SAVISQKPSRDICQRGTSLTIQCQVDSQVTMMFWYRQQPGQSLTLIATANQGSEATYESGFVIDKFPISRPNLTFSTLTVSNMSPEDSSIYLCSVEDADSTNYGYTFGSGTRLTVV.

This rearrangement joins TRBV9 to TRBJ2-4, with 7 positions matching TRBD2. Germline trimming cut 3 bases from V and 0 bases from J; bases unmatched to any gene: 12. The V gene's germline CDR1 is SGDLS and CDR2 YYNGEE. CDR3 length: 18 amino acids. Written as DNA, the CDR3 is TGTGCCAGCAGCGACCCGACTAGCTGGGTGGGAGCCAAAAACATTCAGTACTTC. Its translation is CASSDPTSWVGAKNIQYF.

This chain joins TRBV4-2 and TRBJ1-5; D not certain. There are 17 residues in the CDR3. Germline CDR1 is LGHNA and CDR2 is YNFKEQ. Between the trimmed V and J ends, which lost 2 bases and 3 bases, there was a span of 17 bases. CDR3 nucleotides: TGTGCCAGCAGCCAAAGGCGAGACGCTACGGACAATCAGCCCCAGCATTTT. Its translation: CASSQRRDATDNQPQHF.

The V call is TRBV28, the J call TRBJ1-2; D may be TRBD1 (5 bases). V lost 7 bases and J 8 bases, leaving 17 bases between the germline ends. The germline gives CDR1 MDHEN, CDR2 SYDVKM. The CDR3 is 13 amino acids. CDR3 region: CASNSGTSRGYTF. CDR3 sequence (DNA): TGTGCCAGCAACTCCGGGACTTCCAGGGGCTACACCTTC.

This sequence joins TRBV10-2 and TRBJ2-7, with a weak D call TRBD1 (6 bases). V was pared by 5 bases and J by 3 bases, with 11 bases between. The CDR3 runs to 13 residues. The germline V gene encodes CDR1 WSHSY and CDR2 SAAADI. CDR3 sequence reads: CASSPGTNYEQYF. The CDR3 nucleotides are TGCGCCAGCAGTCCCGGGACAAACTACGAGCAGTACTTC.

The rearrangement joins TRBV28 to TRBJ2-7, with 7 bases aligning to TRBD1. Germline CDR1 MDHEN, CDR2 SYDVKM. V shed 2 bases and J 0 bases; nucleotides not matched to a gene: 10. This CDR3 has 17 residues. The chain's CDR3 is CASSLGWGTESSYEQYF. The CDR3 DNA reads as TGTGCCAGCAGTTTAGGATGGGGGACAGAGAGCTCCTACGAGCAGTACTTC.

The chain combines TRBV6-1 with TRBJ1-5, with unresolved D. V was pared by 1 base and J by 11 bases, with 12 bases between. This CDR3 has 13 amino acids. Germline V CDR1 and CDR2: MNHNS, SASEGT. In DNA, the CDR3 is TGTGCCAGCAGTGAAGTGGTAGCGCAGTCCCAGCATTTT. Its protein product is CASSEVVAQSQHF.